The 26 T cell receptor beta chains given below trace back to one sample, sequenced in a study of T cell responses to AZD1222 COVID-19 vaccine. The protocol was immunoSEQ multiplex PCR, while the TCRdb copy is restricted to in-frame clones and leaves out a portion. The sample carries roughly 150,000 clones, roughly 92% recorded once. The starting material was peripheral blood, obtained 28 days after the second AZD1222 dose. These receptors were obtained from an adult who received the AZD1222 COVID-19 vaccine.

The chain has TRBV19 and TRBJ2-2, with D perhaps matching TRBD1 (6 bases). The CDR3 spans 16 residues. Germline values: CDR1 LNHDA, CDR2 SQIVND (reference sequence). V lost 8 bases and J 7 bases, leaving 23 bases between the germline ends. CDR3 sequence: CASHPRFRGDNGELFF. The CDR3 coding sequence is TGTGCCAGTCACCCGAGGTTCAGGGGAGACAACGGGGAGCTGTTTTTT.

DNA of the CDR3: TGTGCCAGCAGCGCAAACCGCAGGGGAAGCTATGGCTACACCTTC. As protein: CASSANRRGSYGYTF. The chain combines TRBV7-2 with TRBJ1-2; a weak D match, TRBD1 (6 bases). From germline, CDR1 is SGHTA and CDR2 FQGNSA. Trimming shortened V by 5 bases and J by 4 bases, and 17 bases separated the two germline ends. This CDR3 has 15 residues.

The chain is built from TRBV27 and TRBJ1-5; D is unclear. Germline V CDR1 and CDR2: MNHEY, SMNVEV (reference sequence). V was shortened by 2 bases and J by 0 bases, with 8 bases between the two germline ends. The CDR3 spans 15 residues. This chain's CDR3 is CASSLNPFSNQPQHF. The CDR3 bases are TGTGCCAGCAGTTTAAACCCTTTTAGCAATCAGCCCCAGCATTTT.

CDR3 coding DNA: TGCGCCAGCAGCCAGGAAATGTCGTACGGGGGCTATGGCTACACCTTC. Translation gives CASSQEMSYGGYGYTF. The rearrangement uses TRBV4-3 and TRBJ1-2, with D possibly TRBD1 on 5 matching bases. Per the germline V gene, CDR1 is LGHNA and CDR2 is YSLEER. V was shortened by 3 bases and J by 4 bases, with 18 bases between the two germline ends. The CDR3 runs to 16 residues.

The chain couples TRBV3-1 (or the pseudogene TRBV3-2) to TRBJ1-2, with D unclear. V lost 2 bases, J lost 1 base, and 23 bases lay in between. The germline V gene encodes CDR1 LGHDT and CDR2 YNNKEL (reference sequence). This CDR3 has 19 residues. For the CDR3, the DNA is TGTGCCAGCAGCCAACAGGCGGTGGATCCGGAAGAGGTTAACTATGGCTACACCTTC. It is translated as CASSQQAVDPEEVNYGYTF.

This clone was seen a handful of times. The J gene is TRBJ1-1, the V gene TRBV5-1; D unresolved. V was clipped by 4 bases and J by 7 bases, with 14 bases between them. This CDR3 comprises 13 residues. CDR1 and CDR2 from the germline V gene are SGHRS and YFSETQ. CDR3 in amino acids: CASSRAEGSEAFF. Here the CDR3 DNA reads TGCGCCAGCAGCAGAGCCGAAGGGAGTGAAGCTTTCTTT.

This clone was observed once. J is TRBJ1-1 and V is TRBV6-5, with D hard to call. This CDR3 contains 15 residues. The V end was cut by 6 bases, the J end by 0 bases, with 14 bases between. The germline V gene encodes CDR1 MNHEY and CDR2 SVGAGI. The DNA for the CDR3 is TGTGCCAGCAGCCTACCAGGTACCATGAACACTGAAGCTTTCTTT. Its translation is CASSLPGTMNTEAFF.

The chain recombines TRBV7-3 with TRBJ1-1, with 7 bases that match TRBD1. The V segment lost 5 bases and the J segment 9 bases; nucleotides outside the gene matches: 15. CDR1 is SGHTA, CDR2 FQGTGA, per germline. The CDR3 runs to 15 residues. CDR3 sequence reads: CASSPSGDSRFKAFF. Here the CDR3 DNA reads TGTGCCAGCAGCCCCTCAGGGGACAGTCGGTTTAAAGCTTTCTTT.

The chain uses TRBV7-3 and TRBJ2-1; 9 bases agree with TRBD2. Germline V gene sequence: CDR1 SGHTA, CDR2 FQGTGA. The CDR3 covers 15 residues. V gave up 6 bases and J gave up 1 base; unmatched junction bases: 4. CDR3 sequence (DNA): TGTGCCAGCAGTCCCACTAGCGGGTCCTACAATGAGCAGTTCTTC. It is translated as CASSPTSGSYNEQFF.

The CDR3: CASSQEGLATSYEQYF. The CDR3 DNA sequence: TGTGCCAGCAGCCAAGAGGGCCTAGCGACCTCCTACGAGCAGTACTTC. This chain uses TRBV3-1 (or the pseudogene TRBV3-2) with TRBJ2-7; TRBD2 is a possible D gene (6 bases). CDR3 size: 16 residues. V lost 0 bases, J lost 0 bases, and 12 bases lay in between. CDR1 and CDR2 from the germline V gene are LGHDT and YNNKEL (reference sequence).

V is TRBV5-1 and J is TRBJ1-2; D remains ambiguous. With 1 base removed from V and 1 base from J, the gap between germline ends came to 5 bases. Germline CDR1 SGHRS, CDR2 YFSETQ. CDR3 length: 13 amino acids. CDR3 residues: CASSLTFNYGYTF. The CDR3 region has the DNA TGCGCCAGCAGCTTGACATTTAACTATGGCTACACCTTC.

This clone came up once. The rearrangement uses TRBV12-3 or TRBV12-4 and TRBJ1-4; D gene ambiguous. V lost 6 bases and J lost 8, with 13 bases in between. CDR3 length: 13 amino acids. CDR3 residues: CASSIGRGEKLFF. The CDR3 DNA is TGTGCCAGCAGCATTGGACGTGGCGAAAAACTGTTTTTT.

The chain uses TRBV9 and TRBJ1-2; D gene unclear. Per germline, CDR1 SGDLS and CDR2 YYNGEE. The CDR3 length is 13 residues. Trimming took off 0 bases at V and 2 bases at J, with 5 bases between the two ends. Here the CDR3 reads CASSVDENYGYTF. The CDR3 DNA sequence: TGTGCCAGCAGCGTAGACGAGAACTATGGCTACACCTTC.

The chain links TRBV7-9 to TRBJ1-1; D not certain. Germline V gene sequence: CDR1 SEHNR, CDR2 FQNEAQ (reference sequence). This CDR3 region has 14 residues. The germline V and J ends were trimmed by 2 bases and 1 base, with 8 bases remaining between them. The CDR3 loop reads CASSLFEGNTEAFF. CDR3 DNA sequence: TGTGCCAGCAGCTTATTTGAGGGGAACACTGAAGCTTTCTTT.

The chain's CDR3 is CASSETSGALGTQYF. In DNA, the CDR3 is TGCGCCAGCAGTGAAACAAGCGGGGCCCTTGGGACGCAGTATTTT. This sequence joins TRBV10-1 and TRBJ2-3; 7 nucleotides agree with TRBD2. Germline values: CDR1 WNHNN, CDR2 SYGVQD (reference sequence). The CDR3 sequence is 15 residues long. V gave up 3 bases and J gave up 9 bases; unmatched junction bases: 12.

In this sample, this clone turned up a few times. The rearrangement joins TRBV10-2 to TRBJ2-1; D gene uncertain. This CDR3 is built from 15 residues. Germline V lookup: CDR1 WSHSY, CDR2 SAAADI. The V and J ends lost 6 bases and 9 bases respectively, with 21 bases between them. CDR3 amino acids: CASREMILTEGEQFF. In DNA, the CDR3 is TGCGCCAGCAGAGAAATGATTCTGACCGAAGGTGAGCAGTTCTTC.

The V call is TRBV19, the J call TRBJ1-6, with D hard to call. Germline CDR1 is LNHDA and CDR2 is SQIVND (reference sequence). Trimming took 3 bases from V and 5 from J, leaving 26 bases between them. This CDR3 is built from 20 residues. The CDR3 region is CASSMISATSGRRNNSPLHF. The CDR3, as DNA: TGTGCCAGTAGTATGATTTCCGCGACAAGTGGACGAAGGAATAATTCACCCCTCCACTTT.

This clone was found once. The chain couples TRBV11-1 to TRBJ1-1; D gene ambiguous. Germline V gene sequence: CDR1 SGHAT, CDR2 FQDESV (reference sequence). The V end lost 2 bases, the J end lost 4 bases, and 5 bases lay between the germline ends. The CDR3 covers 12 residues. CDR3 DNA sequence: TGTGCCAGCAGCTTATTGGGCACTGAAGCTTTCTTT. Translation gives CASSLLGTEAFF.

This rearrangement joins TRBV3-1 (or the pseudogene TRBV3-2) to TRBJ2-1; possibly TRBD2 for D (5 bases). This CDR3 contains 15 residues. Per the germline V gene, CDR1 is LGHDT and CDR2 is YNNKEL (reference sequence). The V gene lost 1 base and the J gene lost 5 bases, with 12 bases spanning the gap. The CDR3 region has the DNA TGTGCCAGCAGCCAAGTGAATCTCGGGAACAATGAGCAGTTCTTC. Translation: CASSQVNLGNNEQFF.

V gene TRBV12-3 or TRBV12-4 combines with J gene TRBJ1-2; D is unresolved. The CDR3 runs 13 residues. Trimming cost V 3 bases and J 8 bases, with 13 bases left between them. The CDR3 nucleotides are TGTGCCAGCAGTTTCTCGCAAGGGATCGGCTACACCTTC. Amino acids: CASSFSQGIGYTF.

The sample holds one count of this clone. This chain joins TRBV19 and TRBJ1-1, with a possible D match to TRBD1 (5 bases). The CDR3 loop spans 12 amino acids. Germline V gene data show CDR1 as LNHDA and CDR2 as SQIVND (reference sequence). Trimming removed 6 bases from V and 3 bases from J, with 8 bases in between. The CDR3 loop is CASSPGYTEAFF. CDR3 sequence (DNA): TGTGCCAGTAGCCCAGGGTACACTGAAGCTTTCTTT.

The CDR3 sequence is CASSMRLPPYEQYF. The CDR3 bases are TGTGCCAGCAGCATGCGCCTACCCCCCTACGAGCAGTACTTC. The chain carries TRBV28 and TRBJ2-7; no clear D. The CDR3 covers 14 residues. Germline V CDR1 and CDR2: MDHEN, SYDVKM. Trimming shortened V by 6 bases and J by 2 bases, and 14 bases separated the two germline ends.

The chain combines TRBV5-5 with TRBJ1-2, with D possibly TRBD1 on 5 matching bases. This CDR3 spans 13 amino acids. The V and J ends lost 2 bases and 0 bases respectively, with 5 bases between them. The germline V gene has CDR1 SGHKS and CDR2 YYEKEE (reference sequence). CDR3 coding DNA: TGTGCCAGCAGCTTACAGGCTAACTATGGCTACACCTTC. It specifies CASSLQANYGYTF.

The chain links TRBV5-5 to TRBJ2-1; D is ambiguous. The V gene lost 0 bases and the J gene lost 5 bases, with 6 bases spanning the gap. Germline CDR1 SGHKS, CDR2 YYEKEE (reference sequence). The CDR3 is made up of 13 amino acids. CDR3: CASSLAVHNEQFF. In DNA form, the CDR3 reads TGTGCCAGCAGCTTGGCGGTTCACAATGAGCAGTTCTTC.

This chain uses TRBV5-1 with TRBJ2-7, with 10 bases matching TRBD1. Germline CDR1 and CDR2: SGHRS and YFSETQ. This CDR3 has 14 amino acids. V lost 3 bases, J lost 4 bases, and 4 bases stayed unmatched. The CDR3 loop is CASSSGQGLYEQYF. Written as DNA, the CDR3 is TGCGCCAGCAGCTCGGGACAGGGGTTGTACGAGCAGTACTTC.

The chain carries TRBV5-3 and TRBJ1-1; D is possibly TRBD1 (6 bases). TRBV5-3 is identified as an open reading frame with a role that is uncertain. Trimming removed 0 bases from V and 1 base from J, with 34 bases in between. This CDR3 has 23 residues. The CDR3 DNA sequence: TGTGCCAGAAGCTTGGTGTTAGTAAGGCGGAGGGGGATCGAACACCCTTGGAACACTGAAGCTTTCTTT. Translation gives CARSLVLVRRRGIEHPWNTEAFF.